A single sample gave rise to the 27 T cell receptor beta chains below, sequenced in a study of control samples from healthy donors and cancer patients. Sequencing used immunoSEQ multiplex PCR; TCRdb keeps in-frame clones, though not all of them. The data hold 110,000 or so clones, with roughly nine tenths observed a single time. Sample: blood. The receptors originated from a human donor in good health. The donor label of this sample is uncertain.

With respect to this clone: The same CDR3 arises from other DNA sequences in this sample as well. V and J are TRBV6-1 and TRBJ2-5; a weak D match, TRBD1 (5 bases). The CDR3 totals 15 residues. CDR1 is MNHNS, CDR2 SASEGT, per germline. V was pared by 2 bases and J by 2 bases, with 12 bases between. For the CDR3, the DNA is TGTGCCAGCAGTGAAACGTCGACAGAGCAAGAGACCCAGTACTTC. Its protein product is CASSETSTEQETQYF.

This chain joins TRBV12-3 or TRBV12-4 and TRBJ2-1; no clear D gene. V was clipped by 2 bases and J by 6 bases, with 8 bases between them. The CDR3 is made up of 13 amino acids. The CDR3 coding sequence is TGTGCCAGCAGTTTACGGGTCTTCAATGAGCAGTTCTTC. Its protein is CASSLRVFNEQFF.

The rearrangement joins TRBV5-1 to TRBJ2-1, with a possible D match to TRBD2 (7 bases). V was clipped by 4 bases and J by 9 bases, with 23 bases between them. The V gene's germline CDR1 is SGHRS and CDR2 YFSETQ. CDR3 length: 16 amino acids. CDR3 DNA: TGCGCCAGCAGCCCCACGGTGGGGGGGGAAGGGGGTGAGCAGTTCTTC. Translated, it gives CASSPTVGGEGGEQFF.

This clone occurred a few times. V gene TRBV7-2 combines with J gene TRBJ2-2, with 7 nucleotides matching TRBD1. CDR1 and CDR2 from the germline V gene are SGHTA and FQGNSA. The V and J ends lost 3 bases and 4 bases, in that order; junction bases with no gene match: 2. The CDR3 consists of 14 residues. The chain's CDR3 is CASSFRQGTGELFF. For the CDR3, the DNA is TGTGCCAGCAGCTTTCGACAGGGCACCGGGGAGCTGTTTTTT.

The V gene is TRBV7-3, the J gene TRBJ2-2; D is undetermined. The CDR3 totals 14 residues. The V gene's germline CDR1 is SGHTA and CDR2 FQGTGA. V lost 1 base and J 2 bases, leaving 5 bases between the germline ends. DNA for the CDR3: TGTGCCAGCAGCTTAAGGTCCAACACCGGGGAGCTGTTTTTT. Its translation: CASSLRSNTGELFF.

Here the CDR3 DNA reads TGTGCCAGCAGCCCTAGGGACAGGGAGGTCTACAATGAGCAGTTCTTC. It encodes CASSPRDREVYNEQFF. The rearrangement uses TRBV7-8 and TRBJ2-1, with 9 bases that match TRBD1. This CDR3 has 16 amino acids. Germline values: CDR1 SGHVS, CDR2 FQNEAQ. Trimming cost V 5 bases and J 3 bases; bases outside gene matches: 8.

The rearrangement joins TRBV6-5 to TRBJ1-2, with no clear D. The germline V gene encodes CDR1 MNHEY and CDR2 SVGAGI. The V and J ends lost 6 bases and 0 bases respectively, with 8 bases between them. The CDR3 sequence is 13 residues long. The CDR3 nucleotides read TGTGCCAGCAGCCGAGTAGCTAACTATGGCTACACCTTC. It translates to CASSRVANYGYTF.

CDR3 sequence reads: CASSRRQGAMYEQYF. CDR3 nucleotide sequence: TGTGCCAGTAGCCGACGACAGGGGGCCATGTACGAGCAGTACTTC. The chain employs TRBV19 and TRBJ2-7; 10 bases are shared with TRBD1. Germline V gives CDR1 LNHDA, CDR2 SQIVND (reference sequence). Losses at the gene ends were 6 bases for V and 4 bases for J; bases not matched to a gene: 9. This CDR3 is built from 15 residues. The variable domain in full, with the rest retrieved from reference TRBV19 and TRBJ2-7, is DGGITQSPKYLFRKEGQNVTLSCEQNLNHDAMYWYRQDPGQGLRLIYYSQIVNDFQKGDIAEGYSVSREKKESFPLTVTSAQKNPTAFYLCASSRRQGAMYEQYFGPGTRLTVT.

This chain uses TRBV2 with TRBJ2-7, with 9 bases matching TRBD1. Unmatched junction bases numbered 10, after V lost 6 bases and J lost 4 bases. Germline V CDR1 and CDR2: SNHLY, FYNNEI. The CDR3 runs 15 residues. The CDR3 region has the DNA TGTGCCAGCAGGAGGGACGGGACAGGGATTTACGAGCAGTACTTC. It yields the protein CASRRDGTGIYEQYF.

The CDR3 region is CASSASVHEQYF. CDR3 in DNA: TGTGCCAGCTCAGCTTCGGTTCACGAGCAGTACTTC. The gene calls are TRBV7-9 and TRBJ2-7; no reliable D call. The CDR3 has 12 amino acids. With 8 bases removed from V and 5 bases from J, the gap between germline ends came to 13 bases. Per germline, CDR1 SEHNR and CDR2 FQNEAQ (reference sequence).

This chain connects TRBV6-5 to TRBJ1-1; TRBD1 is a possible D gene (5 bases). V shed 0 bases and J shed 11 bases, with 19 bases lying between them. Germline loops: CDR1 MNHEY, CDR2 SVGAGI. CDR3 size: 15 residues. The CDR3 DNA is TGTGCCAGCAGTTACTCTGGGGCGGCCCCGCTGAATGCTTTCTTT. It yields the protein CASSYSGAAPLNAFF.

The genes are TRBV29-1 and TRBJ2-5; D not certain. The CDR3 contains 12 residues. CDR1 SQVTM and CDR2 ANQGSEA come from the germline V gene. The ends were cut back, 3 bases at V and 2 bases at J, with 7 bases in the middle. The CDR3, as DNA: TGCAGCGTTGATGGGTGGCAAGAGACCCAGTACTTC. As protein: CSVDGWQETQYF.

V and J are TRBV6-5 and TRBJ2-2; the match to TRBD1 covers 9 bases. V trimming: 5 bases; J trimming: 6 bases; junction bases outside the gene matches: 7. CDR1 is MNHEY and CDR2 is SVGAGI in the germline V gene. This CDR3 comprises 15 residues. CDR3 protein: CASSPDRGGSGELFF. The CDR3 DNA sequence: TGTGCCAGCAGTCCGGACAGGGGCGGGTCCGGGGAGCTGTTTTTT.

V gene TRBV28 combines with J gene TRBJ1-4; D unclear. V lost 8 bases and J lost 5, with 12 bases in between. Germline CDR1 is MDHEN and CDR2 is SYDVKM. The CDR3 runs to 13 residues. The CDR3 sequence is CASGVFTNEKLFF. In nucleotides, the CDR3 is TGTGCCAGCGGGGTTTTTACAAATGAAAAACTGTTTTTT.

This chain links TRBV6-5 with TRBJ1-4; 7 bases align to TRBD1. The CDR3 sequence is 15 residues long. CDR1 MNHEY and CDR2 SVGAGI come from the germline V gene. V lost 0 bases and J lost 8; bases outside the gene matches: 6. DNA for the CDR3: TGTGCCAGCAGTTACTCGGGGCCGGGACAGGAAAAACTGTTTTTT. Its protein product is CASSYSGPGQEKLFF.

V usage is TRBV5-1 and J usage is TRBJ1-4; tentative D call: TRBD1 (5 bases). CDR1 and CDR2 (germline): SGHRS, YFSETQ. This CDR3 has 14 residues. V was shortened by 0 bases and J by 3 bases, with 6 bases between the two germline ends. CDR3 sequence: CASSLGGSNEKLFF. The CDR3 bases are TGCGCCAGCAGCTTGGGGGGGTCTAATGAAAAACTGTTTTTT.

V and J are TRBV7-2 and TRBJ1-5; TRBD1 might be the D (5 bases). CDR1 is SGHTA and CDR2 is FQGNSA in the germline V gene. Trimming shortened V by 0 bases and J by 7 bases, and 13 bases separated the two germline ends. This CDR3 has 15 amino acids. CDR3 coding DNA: TGTGCCAGCAGCTTAGCGCAGGGACCAGGCCAGCCCCAGCATTTT. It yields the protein CASSLAQGPGQPQHF.

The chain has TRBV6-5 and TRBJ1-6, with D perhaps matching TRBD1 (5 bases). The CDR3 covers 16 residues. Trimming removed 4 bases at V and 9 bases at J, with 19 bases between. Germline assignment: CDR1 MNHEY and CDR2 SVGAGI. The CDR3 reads CASSWGMRKGRSPLHF. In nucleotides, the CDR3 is TGTGCCAGCAGTTGGGGGATGAGAAAGGGGCGTTCACCCCTCCACTTT.

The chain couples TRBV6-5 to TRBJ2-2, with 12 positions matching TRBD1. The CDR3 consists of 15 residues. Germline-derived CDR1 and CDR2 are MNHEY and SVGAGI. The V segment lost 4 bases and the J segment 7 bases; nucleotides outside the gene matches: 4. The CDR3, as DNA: TGTGCCAGCAGTTGGGACAGGGGGCAGATCGGGGAGCTGTTTTTT. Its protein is CASSWDRGQIGELFF.

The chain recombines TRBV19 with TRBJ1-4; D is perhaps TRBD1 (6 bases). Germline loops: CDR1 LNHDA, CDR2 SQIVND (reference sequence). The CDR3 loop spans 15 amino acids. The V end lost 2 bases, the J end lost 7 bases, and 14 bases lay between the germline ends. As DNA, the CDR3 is TGTGCCAGTAGTATACCCTTGAGACAGGTTGAAAAACTGTTTTTT. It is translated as CASSIPLRQVEKLFF. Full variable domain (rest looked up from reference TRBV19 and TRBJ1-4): DGGITQSPKYLFRKEGQNVTLSCEQNLNHDAMYWYRQDPGQGLRLIYYSQIVNDFQKGDIAEGYSVSREKKESFPLTVTSAQKNPTAFYLCASSIPLRQVEKLFFGSGTQLSVL.

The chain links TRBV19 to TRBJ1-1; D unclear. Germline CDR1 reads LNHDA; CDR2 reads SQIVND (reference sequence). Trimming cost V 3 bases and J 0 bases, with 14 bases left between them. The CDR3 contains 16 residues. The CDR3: CASSIKSLSMNTEAFF. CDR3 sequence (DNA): TGTGCCAGTAGTATCAAGAGCCTCAGCATGAACACTGAAGCTTTCTTT.

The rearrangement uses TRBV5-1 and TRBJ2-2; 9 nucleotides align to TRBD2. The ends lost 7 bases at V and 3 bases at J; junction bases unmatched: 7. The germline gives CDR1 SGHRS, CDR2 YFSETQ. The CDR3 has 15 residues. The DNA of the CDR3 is TGCGCCAGCCGAGCGGGGGGTTTTGACACCGGGGAGCTGTTTTTT. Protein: CASRAGGFDTGELFF.

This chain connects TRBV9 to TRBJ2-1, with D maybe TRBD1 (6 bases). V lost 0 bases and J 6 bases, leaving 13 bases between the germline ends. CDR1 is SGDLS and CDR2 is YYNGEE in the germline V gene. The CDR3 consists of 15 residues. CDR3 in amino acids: CASSVAKGGFNEQFF. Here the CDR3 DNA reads TGTGCCAGCAGCGTAGCTAAAGGGGGTTTCAATGAGCAGTTCTTC.

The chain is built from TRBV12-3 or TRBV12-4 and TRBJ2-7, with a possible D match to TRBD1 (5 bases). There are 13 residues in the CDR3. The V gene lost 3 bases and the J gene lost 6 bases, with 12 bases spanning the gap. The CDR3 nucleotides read TGTGCCAGCAGTTTTGATGGGGCTCGCGAGCAGTACTTC. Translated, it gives CASSFDGAREQYF.

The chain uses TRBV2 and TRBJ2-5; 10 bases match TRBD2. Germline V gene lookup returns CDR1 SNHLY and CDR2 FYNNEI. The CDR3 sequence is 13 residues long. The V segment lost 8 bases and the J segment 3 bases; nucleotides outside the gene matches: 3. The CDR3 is CASWLAGEETQYF. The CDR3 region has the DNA TGTGCCAGCTGGCTAGCGGGGGAAGAGACCCAGTACTTC.

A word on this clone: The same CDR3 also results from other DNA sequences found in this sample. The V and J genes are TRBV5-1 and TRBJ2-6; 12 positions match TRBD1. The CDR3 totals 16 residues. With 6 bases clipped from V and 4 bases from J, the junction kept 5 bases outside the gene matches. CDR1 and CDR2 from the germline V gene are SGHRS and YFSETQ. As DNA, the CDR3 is TGCGCCAGCAAGGGGACAGGGGGCGGGGGGGCCAACGTCCTGACTTTC. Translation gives CASKGTGGGGANVLTF.

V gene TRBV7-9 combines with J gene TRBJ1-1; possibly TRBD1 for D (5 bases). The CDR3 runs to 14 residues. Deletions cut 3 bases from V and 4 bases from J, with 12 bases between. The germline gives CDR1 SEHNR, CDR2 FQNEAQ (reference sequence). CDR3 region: CASSFSDRGTEAFF. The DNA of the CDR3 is TGTGCCAGCAGCTTCTCTGATAGGGGCACTGAAGCTTTCTTT.